The rows below give T cell receptor beta chains drawn from one sample of a study of identifying expanded T cells in peripheral blood. Clones were sequenced by immunoSEQ multiplex PCR, and TCRdb holds only the in-frame ones, with some missing. The data show about 130,000 clones, with less than 90% seen just once and 8.4% held by the top ten. The sequenced material came from blood. These receptors were obtained from a person between 18 and 75 years old in good health. Each CDR3 is given with its conserved first and last residue. The D gene is left open where the match is weak. Clone size is shown for a subset of rows, as once, few, many or a class of expanded clone.

V gene,clone size,D gene,J gene,CDR3 protein,CDR3 DNA
TRBV4-1,.,TRBD2,TRBJ2-3,CASSQDQSIAGVEDTQYF,TGCGCCAGCAGCCAAGATCAATCTATAGCGGGAGTGGAGGATACGCAGTATTTT
TRBV5-6,.,TRBD2,TRBJ2-3,CASSSSGSRYTDTQYF,TGTGCCAGCAGCAGCAGCGGGAGCCGGTATACAGATACGCAGTATTTT
TRBV19,.,TRBD1,TRBJ1-5,CASSMGGQFNQPQHF,TGTGCCAGTAGTATGGGGGGACAGTTCAATCAGCCCCAGCATTTT
TRBV14,.,.,TRBJ1-1,CASSQALTGTEAFF,TGTGCCAGCAGCCAAGCCTTGACAGGCACTGAAGCTTTCTTT
TRBV18,.,.,TRBJ1-4,CASSPGGATNEKLFF,TGTGCCAGCTCACCCGGCGGGGCAACTAATGAAAAACTGTTTTTT
TRBV10-3,once,.,TRBJ1-1,CAIKDRWTEAFF,TGTGCCATCAAAGACAGGTGGACTGAAGCTTTCTTT
TRBV4-1,.,.,TRBJ2-6,CASSVQHEPQSRANVLTF,TGCGCCAGCAGCGTACAGCACGAACCACAAAGTCGGGCCAACGTCCTGACTTTC
TRBV7-6,.,TRBD1,TRBJ1-4,CASSFNRGGREKLFF,TGTGCCAGCAGCTTTAACAGGGGCGGAAGAGAAAAACTGTTTTTT
TRBV2,.,.,TRBJ2-6,CASSSAGFGANVLTF,TGTGCCAGCAGTTCGGCTGGGTTTGGGGCCAACGTCCTGACTTTC
TRBV5-1,.,.,TRBJ2-7,CASSHRSYEQYF,TGCGCCAGCAGCCATAGAAGTTACGAGCAGTACTTC
TRBV19,.,.,TRBJ1-5,CASSIDIGGASNQPQHF,TGTGCCAGTAGTATAGATATAGGGGGGGCCAGCAATCAGCCCCAGCATTTT
TRBV14,.,TRBD1,TRBJ2-1,CASSYKTGASFSSYNEQFF,TGTGCCAGCAGCTATAAGACAGGGGCCTCGTTTAGCTCCTACAATGAGCAGTTCTTC
TRBV2,.,TRBD2,TRBJ2-3,CASTGLAGGTDTQYF,TGTGCCAGCACAGGACTAGCGGGAGGGACAGATACGCAGTATTTT
TRBV9,.,TRBD1,TRBJ2-7,CASSVGDRVNSYEQYF,TGTGCCAGCAGCGTAGGGGACAGGGTAAACTCCTACGAGCAGTACTTC
TRBV18,.,.,TRBJ1-3,CASSPAGIGFSGNTIYF,TGTGCCAGCTCACCAGCAGGGATCGGCTTCTCTGGAAACACCATATATTTT
TRBV10-3,.,TRBD2,TRBJ2-3,CATGLAGGADTQYF,TGTGCCACTGGACTAGCGGGGGGCGCAGATACGCAGTATTTT
TRBV5-6,.,TRBD1,TRBJ1-4,CASSHRGWSGEKLFF,TGTGCCAGCAGCCACAGGGGTTGGAGCGGTGAAAAACTGTTTTTT
TRBV27,few,TRBD1,TRBJ2-7,CASSWDRGYEQYF,TGTGCCAGCAGTTGGGACAGGGGCTACGAGCAGTACTTC
TRBV7-8,.,TRBD2,TRBJ2-7,CASSLGTSGAAYEQYF,TGTGCCAGCAGCTTAGGTACTAGCGGGGCCGCCTACGAGCAGTACTTC
TRBV6-6,.,.,TRBJ1-1,CASRKQVGGTEAFF,TGTGCCAGCAGGAAACAGGTCGGGGGGACTGAAGCTTTCTTT
TRBV19,.,.,TRBJ2-1,CASSIPGALNNEQFF,TGTGCCAGTAGTATACCGGGGGCCCTTAACAATGAGCAGTTCTTC
TRBV10-3,.,.,TRBJ2-7,CAIMGSVQGSSYEQYF,TGTGCCATCATGGGATCGGTCCAGGGGAGCTCCTACGAGCAGTACTTC
TRBV6-5,.,TRBD1,TRBJ2-3,CASSPQGASTDTQYF,TGTGCCAGCAGCCCCCAGGGGGCATCGACAGATACGCAGTATTTT
TRBV5-1,.,TRBD1,TRBJ1-1,CASSLGQGAGTEAFF,TGCGCCAGCAGCTTGGGGCAGGGGGCGGGAACTGAAGCTTTCTTT
TRBV6-5,.,TRBD1,TRBJ1-6,CASRRTGKNSPLHF,TGTGCCAGCAGACGGACAGGGAAGAATTCACCCCTCCACTTT
TRBV5-1,once,.,TRBJ1-1,CASSTRGRTEAFF,TGCGCCAGCAGCACTCGAGGTCGGACTGAAGCTTTCTTT
TRBV7-9,.,.,TRBJ1-1,CASSLAYRATEAFF,TGTGCCAGCAGCTTAGCATACAGGGCCACTGAAGCTTTCTTT
TRBV4-1,.,.,TRBJ2-7,CASSPHGTVNDEQYF,TGCGCCAGCAGCCCGCACGGAACAGTGAACGACGAGCAGTACTTC
TRBV5-3,once,TRBD1,TRBJ1-1,CARSLDRGNTEAFF,TGTGCCAGAAGCTTGGACAGGGGAAACACTGAAGCTTTCTTT
TRBV27,.,TRBD1,TRBJ1-2,CASRRTGGHGYTF,TGTGCCAGCAGACGGACAGGGGGCCATGGCTACACCTTC
TRBV10-3,.,.,TRBJ2-7,CAISGRGNRDEQYF,TGTGCCATCAGCGGGCGGGGTAACCGGGACGAGCAGTACTTC
TRBV13,.,.,TRBJ2-1,CASSLGQGGNEQFF,TGTGCCAGCAGCTTAGGACAGGGTGGTAATGAGCAGTTCTTC
TRBV11-2,.,.,TRBJ1-1,CASGVMGNTEAFF,TGTGCCAGCGGGGTCATGGGGAACACTGAAGCTTTCTTT
TRBV29-1,.,.,TRBJ1-2,CSVEVYSGYTF,TGCAGCGTTGAAGTATACAGCGGCTACACCTTC